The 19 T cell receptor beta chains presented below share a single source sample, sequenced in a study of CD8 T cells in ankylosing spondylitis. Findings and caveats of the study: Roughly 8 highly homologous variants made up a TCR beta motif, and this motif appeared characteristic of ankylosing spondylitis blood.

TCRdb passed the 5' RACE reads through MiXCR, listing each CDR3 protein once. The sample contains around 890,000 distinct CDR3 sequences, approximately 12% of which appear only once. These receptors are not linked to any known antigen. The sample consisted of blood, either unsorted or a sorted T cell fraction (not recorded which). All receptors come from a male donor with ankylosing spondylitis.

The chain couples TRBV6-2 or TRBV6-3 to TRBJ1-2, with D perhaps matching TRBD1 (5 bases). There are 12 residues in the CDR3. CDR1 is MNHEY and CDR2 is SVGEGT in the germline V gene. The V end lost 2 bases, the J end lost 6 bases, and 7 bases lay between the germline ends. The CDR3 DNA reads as TGTGCCAGCAGTTACCCACAGGATGGCTACACCTTC. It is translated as CASSYPQDGYTF.

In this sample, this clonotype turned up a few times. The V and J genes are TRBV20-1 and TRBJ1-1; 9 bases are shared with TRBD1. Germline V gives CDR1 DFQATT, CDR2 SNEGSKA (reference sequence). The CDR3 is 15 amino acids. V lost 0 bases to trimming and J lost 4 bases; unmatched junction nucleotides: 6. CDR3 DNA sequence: TGCAGTGCTAGAGACTCCGGACAGGGGCTCACTGAAGCTTTCTTT. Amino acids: CSARDSGQGLTEAFF.

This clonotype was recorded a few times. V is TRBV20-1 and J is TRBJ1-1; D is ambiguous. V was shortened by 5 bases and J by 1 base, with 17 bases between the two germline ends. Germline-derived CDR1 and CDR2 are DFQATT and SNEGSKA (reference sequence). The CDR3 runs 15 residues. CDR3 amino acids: CSAPGRGIPNTEAFF. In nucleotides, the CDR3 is TGCAGTGCTCCCGGCCGAGGGATCCCGAACACTGAAGCTTTCTTT.

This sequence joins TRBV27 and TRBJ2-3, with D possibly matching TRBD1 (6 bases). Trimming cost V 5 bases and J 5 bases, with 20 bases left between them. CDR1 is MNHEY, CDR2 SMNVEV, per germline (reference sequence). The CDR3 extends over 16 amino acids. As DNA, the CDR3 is TGTGCCAGCAGTCCTTTGGGGGCCATGGGGATAGATACGCAGTATTTT. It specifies CASSPLGAMGIDTQYF.

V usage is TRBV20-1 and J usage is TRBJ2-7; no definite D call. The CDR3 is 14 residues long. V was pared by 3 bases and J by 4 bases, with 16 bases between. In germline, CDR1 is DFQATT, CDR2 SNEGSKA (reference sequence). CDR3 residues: CSASYPQLAYEQYF. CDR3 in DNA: TGCAGTGCTAGCTATCCACAGTTAGCTTACGAGCAGTACTTC.

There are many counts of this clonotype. CDR3 DNA: TGCAGTGCCCGGGGGGGAGAAGAGACCCAGTACTTC. Encoded protein: CSARGGEETQYF. This chain uses TRBV20-1 with TRBJ2-5; 8 bases map to TRBD2. Germline CDR1 reads DFQATT; CDR2 reads SNEGSKA (reference sequence). V shed 6 bases and J 3 bases; nucleotides not matched to a gene: 3. The CDR3 runs 12 residues.

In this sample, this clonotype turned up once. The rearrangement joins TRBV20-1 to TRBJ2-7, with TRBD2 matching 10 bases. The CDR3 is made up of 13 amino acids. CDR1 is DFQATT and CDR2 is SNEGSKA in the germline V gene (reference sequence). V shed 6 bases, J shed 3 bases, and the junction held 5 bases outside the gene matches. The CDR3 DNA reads TGCAGTGCCCTAGCGGGAGTACTCTACGAGCAGTACTTC. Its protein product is CSALAGVLYEQYF.

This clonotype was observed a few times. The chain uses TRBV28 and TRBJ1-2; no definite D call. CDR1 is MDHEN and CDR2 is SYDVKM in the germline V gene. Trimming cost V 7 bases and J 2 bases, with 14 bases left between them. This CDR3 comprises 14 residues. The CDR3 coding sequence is TGTGCCAGCACCCCGGGAAGATTCAACTATGGCTACACCTTC. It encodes CASTPGRFNYGYTF.

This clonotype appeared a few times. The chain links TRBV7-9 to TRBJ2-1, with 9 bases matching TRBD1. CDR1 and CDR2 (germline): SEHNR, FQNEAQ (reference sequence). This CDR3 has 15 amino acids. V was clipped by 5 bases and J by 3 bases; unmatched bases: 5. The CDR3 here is CASSAPGQGYNEQFF. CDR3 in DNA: TGTGCCAGCAGCGCACCGGGACAGGGCTACAATGAGCAGTTCTTC.

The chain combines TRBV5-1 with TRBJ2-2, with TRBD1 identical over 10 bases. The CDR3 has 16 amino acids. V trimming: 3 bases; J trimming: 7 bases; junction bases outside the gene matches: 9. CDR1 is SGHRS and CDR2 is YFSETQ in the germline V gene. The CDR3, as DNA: TGCGCCAGCAGCTCCTTAGACAGGGGGCTCGTCGGGGAGCTGTTTTTT. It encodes CASSSLDRGLVGELFF.

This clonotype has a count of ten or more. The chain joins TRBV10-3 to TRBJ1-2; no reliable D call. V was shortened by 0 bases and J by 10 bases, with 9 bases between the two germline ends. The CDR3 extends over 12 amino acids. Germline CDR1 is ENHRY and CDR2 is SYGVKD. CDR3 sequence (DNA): TGTGCCATCAGTGAGTCGAGGGTTTTCTACACCTTC. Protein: CAISESRVFYTF.

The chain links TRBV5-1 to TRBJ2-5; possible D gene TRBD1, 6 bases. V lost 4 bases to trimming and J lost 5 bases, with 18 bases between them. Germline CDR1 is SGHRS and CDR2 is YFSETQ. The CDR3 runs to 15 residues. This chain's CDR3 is CASSPSQGRGETQYF. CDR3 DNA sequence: TGCGCCAGCAGCCCATCACAGGGACGGGGCGAGACCCAGTACTTC.

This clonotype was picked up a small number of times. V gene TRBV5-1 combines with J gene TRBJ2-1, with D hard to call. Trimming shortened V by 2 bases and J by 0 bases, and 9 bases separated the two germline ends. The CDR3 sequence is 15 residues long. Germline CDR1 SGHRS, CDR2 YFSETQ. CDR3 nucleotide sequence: TGCGCCAGCAGCTTCGAGCTGAGCTCCTACAATGAGCAGTTCTTC. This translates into CASSFELSSYNEQFF. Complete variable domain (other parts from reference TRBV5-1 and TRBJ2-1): KAGVTQTPRYLIKTRGQQVTLSCSPISGHRSVSWYQQTPGQGLQFLFEYFSETQRNKGNFPGRFSGRQFSNSRSEMNVSTLELGDSALYLCASSFELSSYNEQFFGPGTRLTVL.

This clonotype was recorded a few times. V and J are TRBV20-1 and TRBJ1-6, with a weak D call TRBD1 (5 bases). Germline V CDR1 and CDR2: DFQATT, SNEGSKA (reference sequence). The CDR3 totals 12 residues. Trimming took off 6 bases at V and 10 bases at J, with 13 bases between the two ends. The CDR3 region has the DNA TGCAGTGCGCCATTCGGGGGGTCACCCCTCCACTTT. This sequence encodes CSAPFGGSPLHF.

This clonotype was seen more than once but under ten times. This CDR3 is CASSPYRRGTNYEQYF. The CDR3 DNA is TGTGCCAGCTCACCTTATCGTCGAGGGACCAACTACGAGCAGTACTTC. The chain uses TRBV18 and TRBJ2-7, with D perhaps assigned TRBD1 or TRBD2 (5 bases each). Germline CDR1 KGHSH, CDR2 LQKENI. The germline V and J ends were trimmed by 3 bases and 3 bases, with 18 bases remaining between them. The CDR3 loop spans 16 amino acids.

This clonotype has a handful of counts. CDR3 nucleotide sequence: TGTGCCAGCAGCGCAGACCAATCAGGGGAGCAGTACTTC. Translating gives CASSADQSGEQYF. The rearrangement joins TRBV7-6 to TRBJ2-7; D perhaps matches TRBD1 (5 bases). Germline values: CDR1 SGHVS, CDR2 FNYEAQ. V lost 5 bases to trimming and J lost 7 bases, with 15 bases between them. The CDR3 covers 13 residues.

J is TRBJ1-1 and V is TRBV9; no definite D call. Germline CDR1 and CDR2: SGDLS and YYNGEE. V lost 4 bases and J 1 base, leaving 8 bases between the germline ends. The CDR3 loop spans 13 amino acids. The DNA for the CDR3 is TGTGCCAGCAGCATAAGACGGAACACTGAAGCTTTCTTT. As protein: CASSIRRNTEAFF.

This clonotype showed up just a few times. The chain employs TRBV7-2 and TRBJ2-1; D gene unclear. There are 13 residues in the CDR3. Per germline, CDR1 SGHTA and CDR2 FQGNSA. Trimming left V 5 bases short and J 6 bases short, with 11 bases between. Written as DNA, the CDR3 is TGTGCCAGCAGCGGCTTGGGCCCCAATGAGCAGTTCTTC. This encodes CASSGLGPNEQFF. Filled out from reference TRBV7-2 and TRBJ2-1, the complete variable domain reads GAGVSQSPSNKVTEKGKDVELRCDPISGHTALYWYRQSLGQGLEFLIYFQGNSAPDKSGLPSDRFSAERTGGSVSTLTIQRTQQEDSAVYLCASSGLGPNEQFFGPGTRLTVL.

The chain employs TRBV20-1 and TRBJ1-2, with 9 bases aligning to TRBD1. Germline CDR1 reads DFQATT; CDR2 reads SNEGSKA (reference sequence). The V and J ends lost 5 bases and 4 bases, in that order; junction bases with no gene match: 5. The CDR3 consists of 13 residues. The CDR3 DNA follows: TGCAGTGCTCCGGGACAGGGTTCCTATGGCTACACCTTC. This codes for CSAPGQGSYGYTF.